This entry concerns a single T cell receptor gamma chain. Its specificity is not known. The sample is drawn from a study of gamma delta lymphoproliferative disorders and STAT genes. Study details: Gamma-chain libraries were built from at least 50 ng of genomic DNA with the LymphoTrack Dx TCRG Assay.

The receptor sequences were amplified from genomic DNA of peripheral blood mononuclear cells. TCRdb re-called clones from the multiplex PCR reads using CATT. The sample yields more than 550 gamma-chain clones, about a quarter seen once. V shed 8 bases and J 2 bases; nucleotides not matched to a gene: 9. This CDR3 spans 15 amino acids. Study conclusions and caveats: Most major patient clonotypes were shared with at least one healthy donor. Gamma repertoires grouped patients separately from controls; delta repertoires showed no separation.

This sequence joins TRGV10 and TRGJP1. Since TCRdb gives no J gene, matching the DNA to germline was used here to assign it. TRGV10 is labeled an ORF, and its function is uncertain. This TCR came from a human donor in good health. Sequenced input: blood. The CDR3 here is CAAWDYTTTGWFKIF. The CDR3 DNA reads TGTGCTGCGTGGGATTATACGACCACTGGTTGGTTCAAGATATTT.